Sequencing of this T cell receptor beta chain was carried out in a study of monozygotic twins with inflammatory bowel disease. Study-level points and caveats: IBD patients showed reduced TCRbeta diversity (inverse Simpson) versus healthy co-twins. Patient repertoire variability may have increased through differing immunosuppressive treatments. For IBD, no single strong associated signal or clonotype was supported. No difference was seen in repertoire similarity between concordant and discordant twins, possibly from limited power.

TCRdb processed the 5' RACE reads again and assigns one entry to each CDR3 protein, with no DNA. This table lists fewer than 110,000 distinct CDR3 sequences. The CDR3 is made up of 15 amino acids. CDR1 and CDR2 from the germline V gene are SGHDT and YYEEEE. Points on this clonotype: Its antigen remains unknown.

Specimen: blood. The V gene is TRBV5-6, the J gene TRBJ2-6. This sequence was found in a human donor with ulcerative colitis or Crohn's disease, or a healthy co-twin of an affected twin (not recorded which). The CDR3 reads CASSFSPSGANVLTF.